The clone carrying this T cell receptor beta chain occurred once. This entry belongs to a study of blood T cell repertoires in COVID-19. Produced via immunoSEQ multiplex PCR; TCRdb's table is partial and in-frame only. The sample shows fewer than 350,000 clones, 85% of them seen only once. Enrollees, roughly 18 to 90 years old, lived in roughly 24 US areas. There are 15 residues in the CDR3. Trimming took 4 bases from V and 4 from J, leaving 16 bases between them. Germline CDR1 is LGHNA and CDR2 is YNFKEQ. The receptor comes from a woman in her twenties or thirties who had been exposed to COVID-19. Specimen: PBMCs or T cells enriched from blood (not recorded which). The gene calls are TRBV4-2 and TRBJ1-2; weak D call: TRBD1 (5 bases). In DNA form, the CDR3 reads TGTGCCAGCAGCCCCGGAGGAGGGGAGAGCTATGGCTACACCTTC. Translating it yields CASSPGGGESYGYTF.